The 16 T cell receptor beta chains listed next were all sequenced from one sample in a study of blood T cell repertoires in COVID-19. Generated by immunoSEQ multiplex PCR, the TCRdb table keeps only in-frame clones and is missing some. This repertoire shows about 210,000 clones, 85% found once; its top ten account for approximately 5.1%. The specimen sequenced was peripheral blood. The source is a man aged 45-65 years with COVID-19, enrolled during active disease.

CDR3 sequence: CASSQGQGYGEAFF. DNA of the CDR3: TGTGCCAGCAGCCAAGGACAGGGATATGGTGAAGCTTTCTTT. The chain is built from TRBV7-2 and TRBJ1-1, with 8 bases aligning to TRBD1. This CDR3 contains 14 residues. V lost 5 bases and J lost 7; bases outside the gene matches: 9. Germline V gives CDR1 SGHTA, CDR2 FQGNSA.

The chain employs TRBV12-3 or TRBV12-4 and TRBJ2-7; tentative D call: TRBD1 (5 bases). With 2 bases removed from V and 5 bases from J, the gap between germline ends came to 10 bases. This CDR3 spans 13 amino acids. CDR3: CASSLNRPHEQYF. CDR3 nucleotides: TGTGCCAGCAGTTTAAACAGGCCCCACGAGCAGTACTTC.

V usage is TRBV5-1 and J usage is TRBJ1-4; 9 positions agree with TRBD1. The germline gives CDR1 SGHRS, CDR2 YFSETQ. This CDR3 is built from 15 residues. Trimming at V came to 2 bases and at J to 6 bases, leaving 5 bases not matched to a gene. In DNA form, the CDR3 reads TGCGCCAGCAGCTTTTCCGGGACAGGGTATGAAAAACTGTTTTTT. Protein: CASSFSGTGYEKLFF.

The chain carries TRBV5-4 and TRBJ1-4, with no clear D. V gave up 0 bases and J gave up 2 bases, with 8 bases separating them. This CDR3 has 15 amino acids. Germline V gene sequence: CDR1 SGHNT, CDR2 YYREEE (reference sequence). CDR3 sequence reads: CASSLAGGTNEKLFF. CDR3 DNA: TGTGCCAGCAGCTTGGCCGGAGGGACTAATGAAAAACTGTTTTTT.

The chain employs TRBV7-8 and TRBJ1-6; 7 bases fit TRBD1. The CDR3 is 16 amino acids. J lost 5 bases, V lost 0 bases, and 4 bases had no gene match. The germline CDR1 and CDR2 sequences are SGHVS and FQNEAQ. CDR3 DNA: TGTGCCAGCAGCTTAGCACCGACAGGGAATAATTCACCCCTCCACTTT. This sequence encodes CASSLAPTGNNSPLHF.

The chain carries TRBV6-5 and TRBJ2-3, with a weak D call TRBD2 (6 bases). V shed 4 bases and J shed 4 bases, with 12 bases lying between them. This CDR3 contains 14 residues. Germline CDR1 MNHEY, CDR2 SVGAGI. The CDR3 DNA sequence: TGTGCCAGCAGTTTTCCCGGGGGTCCAGATACGCAGTATTTT. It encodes CASSFPGGPDTQYF.

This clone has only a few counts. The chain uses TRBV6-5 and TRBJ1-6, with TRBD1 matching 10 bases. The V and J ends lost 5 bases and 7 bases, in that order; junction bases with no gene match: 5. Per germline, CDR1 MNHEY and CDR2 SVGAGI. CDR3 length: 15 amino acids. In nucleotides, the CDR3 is TGTGCCAGCAGTAAAACGACAGGGGGCAATTCACCCCTCCACTTT. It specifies CASSKTTGGNSPLHF.

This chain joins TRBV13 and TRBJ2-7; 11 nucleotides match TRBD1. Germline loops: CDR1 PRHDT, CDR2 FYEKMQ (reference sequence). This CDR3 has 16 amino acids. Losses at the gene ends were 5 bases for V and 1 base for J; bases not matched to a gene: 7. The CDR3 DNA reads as TGTGCCAGCAGCCCCACCGGGACAGGGGGTTCCTACGAGCAGTACTTC. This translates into CASSPTGTGGSYEQYF.

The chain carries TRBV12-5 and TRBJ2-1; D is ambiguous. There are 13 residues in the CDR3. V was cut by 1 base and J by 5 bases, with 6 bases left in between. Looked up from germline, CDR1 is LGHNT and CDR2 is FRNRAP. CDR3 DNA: TGTGCTAGTGGTTTGGCAGTAAACAATGAGCAGTTCTTC. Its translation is CASGLAVNNEQFF.

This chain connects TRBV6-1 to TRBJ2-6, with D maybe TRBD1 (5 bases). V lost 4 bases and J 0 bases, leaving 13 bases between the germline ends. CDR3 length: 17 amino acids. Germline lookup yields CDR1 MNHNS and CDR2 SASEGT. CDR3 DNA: TGTGCCAGCAGTGCGGACACCCGGAGCTCTGGGGCCAACGTCCTGACTTTC. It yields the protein CASSADTRSSGANVLTF.

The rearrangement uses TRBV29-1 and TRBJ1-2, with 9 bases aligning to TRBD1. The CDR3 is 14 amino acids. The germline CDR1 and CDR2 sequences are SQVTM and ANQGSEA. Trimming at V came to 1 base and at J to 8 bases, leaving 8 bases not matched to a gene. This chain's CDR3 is CSVEGPGTGNGYTF. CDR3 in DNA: TGCAGCGTTGAAGGCCCCGGGACAGGGAACGGCTACACCTTC. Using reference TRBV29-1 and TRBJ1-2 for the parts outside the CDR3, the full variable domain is SAVISQKPSRDICQRGTSLTIQCQVDSQVTMMFWYRQQPGQSLTLIATANQGSEATYESGFVIDKFPISRPNLTFSTLTVSNMSPEDSSIYLCSVEGPGTGNGYTFGSGTRLTVV.

DNA for the CDR3: TGTGCCAGCAGCTTGAGGACAGGAGATAATGAAAAACTGTTTTTT. This codes for CASSLRTGDNEKLFF. The chain links TRBV7-6 to TRBJ1-4; TRBD1 agrees at 7 bases. The CDR3 spans 15 residues. Unmatched junction bases numbered 5, after V lost 3 bases and J lost 4 bases. Germline V gene sequence: CDR1 SGHVS, CDR2 FNYEAQ.

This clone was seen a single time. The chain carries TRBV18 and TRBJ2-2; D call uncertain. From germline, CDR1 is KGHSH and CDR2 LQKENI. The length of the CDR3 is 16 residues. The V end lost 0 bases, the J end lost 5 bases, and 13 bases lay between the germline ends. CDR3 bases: TGTGCCAGCTCACCACCCATGTCCAGGTCGACCGGGGAGCTGTTTTTT. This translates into CASSPPMSRSTGELFF.

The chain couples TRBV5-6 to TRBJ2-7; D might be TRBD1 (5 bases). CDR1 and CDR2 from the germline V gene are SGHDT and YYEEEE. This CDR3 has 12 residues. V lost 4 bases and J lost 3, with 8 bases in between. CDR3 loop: CASSGRVYEQYF. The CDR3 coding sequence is TGTGCCAGCAGCGGCAGGGTCTACGAGCAGTACTTC.

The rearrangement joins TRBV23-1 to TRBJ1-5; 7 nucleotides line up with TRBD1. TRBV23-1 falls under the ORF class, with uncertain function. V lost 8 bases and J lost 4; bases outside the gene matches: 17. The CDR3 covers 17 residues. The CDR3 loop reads CASSDVVVGTANQPQHF. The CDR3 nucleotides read TGCGCCAGCTCCGATGTCGTTGTTGGGACAGCGAATCAGCCCCAGCATTTT.

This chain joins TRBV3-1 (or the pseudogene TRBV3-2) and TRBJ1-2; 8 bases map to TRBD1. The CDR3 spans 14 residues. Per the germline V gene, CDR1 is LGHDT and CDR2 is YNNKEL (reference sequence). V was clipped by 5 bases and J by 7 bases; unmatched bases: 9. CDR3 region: CASSYSTGEAGYTF. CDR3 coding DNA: TGTGCCAGCAGCTACTCGACAGGGGAGGCTGGCTACACCTTC.